A selection of T cell receptor beta chains follows, all from one sample in a study of persistence of HIV-infected CD4 T cells. Using immunoSEQ multiplex PCR, the repertoire was profiled, and TCRdb retains in-frame clones only, with some absent. The sample holds about 40,000 clones, approximately 80% seen once. Their cognate antigens are unknown. The sequencing used CD4+ T cells sorted from PBMCs after roughly 18-hour stimulation, collected from a patient who received antiretroviral therapy. The receptor set was obtained from an adult man with HIV who was CMV-seropositive. CDR3s include the opening cysteine and the closing phenylalanine or tryptophan. The order of the fields is V gene, clone size, J gene, CDR3 protein. Clone sizes are given selectively: once, few, many, or a class where the clone is expanded.

TRBV5-1	-	TRBJ2-7	CASSPLAGANYEQYF
TRBV4-2	-	TRBJ1-1	CASSQDEGRGTEAFF
TRBV7-9	-	TRBJ1-5	CASSLTGEQPQHF
TRBV3-1/TRBV3-2	-	TRBJ1-1	CASSQETFRETEAFF
TRBV28	-	TRBJ2-5	CASTLRGSGSGETQYF
TRBV5-1	-	TRBJ2-6	CASSLGGYVLTF
TRBV7-9	few	TRBJ1-2	CASSLAERQYGYTF
TRBV24-1	-	TRBJ2-3	CATSDPTSGGSDTQYF
TRBV5-1	-	TRBJ2-1	CASRPRDRGESEQFF
TRBV19	few	TRBJ2-3	CASSLGLADSTDTQYF
TRBV18	-	TRBJ2-5	CASSLGGTSRETQYF
TRBV6-5	-	TRBJ1-4	CASRGPGGPAKLFF
TRBV2	-	TRBJ1-2	CASGRGQDSSHGYTF
TRBV19	-	TRBJ2-1	CASSIRGGTFYNEQFF
TRBV27	-	TRBJ1-1	CASSSLTGALNTEAFF
TRBV7-3	-	TRBJ2-2	CASSPGRENTGELFF
TRBV4-1	-	TRBJ2-7	CASSQSPSMNGREQYF
TRBV29-1	-	TRBJ1-5	CSVAAGTGDQPQHF
TRBV10-3	few	TRBJ1-2	CAISPDGEDYGYTF
TRBV7-2	-	TRBJ2-3	CASSLTDGDTQYF
TRBV6-5	-	TRBJ2-5	CASSRRGQGLETQYF
TRBV7-9	-	TRBJ2-7	CASSFRQGYEQYF
TRBV7-8	-	TRBJ1-2	CASSYPRGGAGGYTF
TRBV5-6	-	TRBJ1-2	CASSLTGGGYGYTF
TRBV3-1/TRBV3-2	-	TRBJ1-4	CASSQVGSGEKLFF
TRBV4-2	-	TRBJ2-1	CASSQGPDFSGSSYNEQFF
TRBV7-3	-	TRBJ2-5	CASSLTGGSWETQYF
TRBV6-4	-	TRBJ1-6	CASSEYGSSYNSPLHF
TRBV19	-	TRBJ2-2	CASSKFRGRDTGELFF
TRBV15	-	TRBJ1-5	CATSSKYNQPQHF
TRBV6-5	-	TRBJ1-2	CASSPWTALGYGYTF
TRBV9	-	TRBJ1-1	CASSEGTARNTEAFF
TRBV7-9	-	TRBJ2-1	CASSSRLGRQFF
TRBV27	-	TRBJ1-6	CASGGQGNVSPLHF
TRBV6-5	-	TRBJ2-7	CASSYSKGGNEQYF
TRBV19	-	TRBJ2-2	CASSIDLAGTWTSGRARPGELFF
TRBV6-5	-	TRBJ2-1	CASSYSGFGYNEQFF
TRBV19	-	TRBJ1-5	CASSVQGTNQPQHF
TRBV29-1	once	TRBJ2-5	CSGGDRVGTQYF
TRBV15	few	TRBJ1-5	CATRQGGAMSNQPQHF
TRBV6-5	-	TRBJ1-1	CASSRWGEGTEAFF
TRBV6-5	-	TRBJ2-1	CASSRWGSGESEQFF
TRBV4-1	few	TRBJ2-7	CASSQLGREGPYEQYF
TRBV19	-	TRBJ1-5	CASSTRGGVGQPQHF
TRBV6-1	few	TRBJ1-1	CASSENDRGGITEAFF
TRBV19	-	TRBJ2-7	CASSPSGTGGYEQYF
TRBV2	-	TRBJ1-5	CASSETGFSNQPQHF
TRBV4-1	-	TRBJ1-4	CASSQRAVPGIATNEKLFF